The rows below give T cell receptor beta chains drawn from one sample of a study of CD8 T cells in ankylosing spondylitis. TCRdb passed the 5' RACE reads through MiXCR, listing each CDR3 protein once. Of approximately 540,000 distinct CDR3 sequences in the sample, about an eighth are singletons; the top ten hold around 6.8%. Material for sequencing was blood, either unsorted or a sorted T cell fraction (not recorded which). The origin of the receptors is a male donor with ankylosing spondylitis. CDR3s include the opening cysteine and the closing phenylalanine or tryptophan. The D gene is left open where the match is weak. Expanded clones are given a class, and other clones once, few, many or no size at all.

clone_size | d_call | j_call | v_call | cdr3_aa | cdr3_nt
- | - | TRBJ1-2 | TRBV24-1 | CATSDRINYGYTF | TGTGCCACCAGTGATCGAATTAACTATGGCTACACCTTC
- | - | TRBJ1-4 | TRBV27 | CASSSLDASEEKLFF | TGTGCCAGCAGTTCTCTAGACGCTTCGGAGGAAAAACTGTTTTTT
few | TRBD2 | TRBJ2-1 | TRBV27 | CASSLSSSGMGEQFF | TGTGCCAGCAGTTTATCGTCTAGCGGGATGGGGGAGCAGTTCTTC
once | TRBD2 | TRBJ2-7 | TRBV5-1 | CASSPQVAGVSYEQYF | TGCGCCAGCAGCCCCCAGGTAGCGGGAGTTTCCTACGAGCAGTACTTC
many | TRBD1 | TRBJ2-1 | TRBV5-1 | CASSYTRGRGNEQFF | TGCGCCAGCAGCTATACCAGGGGGCGCGGGAATGAGCAGTTCTTC
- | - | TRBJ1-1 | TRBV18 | CASSPPARSTEAFF | TGTGCCAGCTCACCACCAGCGCGTAGCACTGAAGCTTTCTTT
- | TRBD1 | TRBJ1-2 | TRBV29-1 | CSVKIGWTGGEGYGYTF | TGCAGCGTTAAGATTGGCTGGACAGGGGGCGAGGGCTATGGCTACACCTTC
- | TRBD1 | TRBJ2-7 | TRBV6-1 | CASSLGQGELYEQYF | TGTGCCAGCAGCTTGGGACAGGGAGAGCTCTACGAGCAGTACTTC
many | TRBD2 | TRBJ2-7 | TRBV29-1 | CSVIAGSYEQYF | TGCAGCGTCATAGCGGGTTCCTACGAGCAGTACTTC
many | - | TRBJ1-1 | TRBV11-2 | CASSHLLGRLMNTEAFF | TGTGCCAGCAGCCACCTTCTGGGCCGGCTAATGAACACTGAAGCTTTCTTT